The next 15 T cell receptor beta chains were all read from a single sample in a study of T-cell memory formation after mild COVID-19. A single record per CDR3 protein comes from TCRdb applying MiXCR to the 5' RACE reads. The sample holds about 130,000 distinct CDR3 sequences; approximately 6.2% are singletons and the top ten take 2% to 2.5%. The material sequenced was PBMCs or a T cell subset sorted from them (not recorded which). All receptors come from an adult woman who had mild COVID-19 (a few samples of this study predate the infection). Cell type and time point are not known.

V gene TRBV6-2 or TRBV6-3 combines with J gene TRBJ1-5; no reliable D call. Germline CDR1 MNHEY, CDR2 SVGEGT. Trimming took 7 bases from V and 2 from J, leaving 9 bases between them. CDR3 length equals 13 residues. CDR3 protein: CASTAWRNQPQHF. CDR3 sequence (DNA): TGTGCCAGCACAGCATGGCGCAATCAGCCCCAGCATTTT.

The chain employs TRBV24-1 and TRBJ1-2, with D possibly matching TRBD1 (6 bases). The ends were cut back, 4 bases at V and 8 bases at J, with 7 bases in the middle. The germline CDR1 and CDR2 sequences are KGHDR and SFDVKD. The CDR3 sequence is 11 residues long. The CDR3 DNA sequence: TGTGCCACCAGTGAGGGGGGCGGCTACACCTTC. Translating gives CATSEGGGYTF.

This clonotype was found a few times. Germline and junction disagree at one end, which may indicate a read error. V gene TRBV7-6 combines with J gene TRBJ2-1, with no clear D. The V gene's germline CDR1 is SGHVS and CDR2 FNYEAQ. The CDR3 runs to 14 residues. CDR3 nucleotide sequence: TGTGCCAGCAGTTTAGAGCACCACATCAATGAGCAGTTCTTC. Encoded protein: CASSLEHHINEQFF.

This clonotype turned up a few times. The rearrangement links TRBV5-1 to TRBJ2-5, with TRBD1 matching over 7 bases. Germline V gene sequence: CDR1 SGHRS, CDR2 YFSETQ. The CDR3 contains 15 residues. V lost 6 bases to trimming and J lost 0 bases; unmatched junction nucleotides: 8. The DNA for the CDR3 is TGCGCCAGCAATGGGGGACAGACTTACCAAGAGACCCAGTACTTC. Translated, it gives CASNGGQTYQETQYF.

This clonotype was seen at least ten times. The chain couples TRBV24-1 to TRBJ2-1; D is uncertain. The V and J ends lost 5 bases and 3 bases respectively, with 1 base between them. Germline V gives CDR1 KGHDR, CDR2 SFDVKD. This CDR3 spans 11 amino acids. CDR3 DNA sequence: TGTGCCACCAGTGGCTACAATGAGCAGTTCTTC. Protein product: CATSGYNEQFF.

This clonotype was detected many times. The chain couples TRBV5-1 to TRBJ2-7, with unresolved D. This CDR3 is 11 amino acids long. V was pared by 0 bases and J by 7 bases, with 5 bases between. Looked up from germline, CDR1 is SGHRS and CDR2 is YFSETQ. This CDR3 reads CASSLAGEQYF. Here the CDR3 DNA reads TGCGCCAGCAGCTTGGCCGGTGAGCAGTACTTC.

This clonotype has a count of ten or more. V gene TRBV5-1 combines with J gene TRBJ1-2; 8 bases fit TRBD1. This CDR3 has 14 residues. The ends lost 4 bases at V and 2 bases at J; junction bases unmatched: 4. Germline CDR1 reads SGHRS; CDR2 reads YFSETQ. The chain's CDR3 is CASSVQGDNYGYTF. The DNA of the CDR3 is TGCGCCAGCAGCGTACAGGGGGACAACTATGGCTACACCTTC.

This clonotype was seen only a few times. Written as DNA, the CDR3 is TGTGCCAGCAGCCGAACAGGGTATAACACTGAAGCTTTCTTT. Translated, it gives CASSRTGYNTEAFF. The rearrangement uses TRBV12-3 or TRBV12-4 and TRBJ1-1; D is possibly TRBD1 (6 bases). Trimming left V 6 bases short and J 2 bases short, with 13 bases between. The CDR3 loop spans 14 amino acids.

This clonotype was observed at least ten times. The chain is built from TRBV29-1 and TRBJ2-7; D may be TRBD2 (6 bases). The CDR3 is 14 amino acids. Deletions cut 6 bases from V and 0 bases from J, with 15 bases between. Germline values: CDR1 SQVTM, CDR2 ANQGSEA. The CDR3 sequence: CSVDVSGSSYEQYF. CDR3 nucleotides: TGCAGCGTCGATGTTAGCGGTAGCTCCTACGAGCAGTACTTC.

This clonotype has ten or more counts. The chain recombines TRBV18 with TRBJ2-1; TRBD2 agrees at 8 bases. The CDR3 runs 15 residues. The trim removed 3 bases at V and 2 bases at J, leaving 3 bases unmatched. Germline V lookup: CDR1 KGHSH, CDR2 LQKENI. The CDR3 bases are TGTGCCAGCTCACCGGGACTAGAAACCTACAATGAGCAGTTCTTC. Protein sequence: CASSPGLETYNEQFF. The full variable domain, its missing parts supplied by reference TRBV18 and TRBJ2-1, is NAGVMQNPRHLVRRRGQEARLRCSPMKGHSHVYWYRQLPEEGLKFMVYLQKENIIDESGMPKERFSAEFPKEGPSILRIQQVVRGDSAAYFCASSPGLETYNEQFFGPGTRLTVL.

This clonotype has only a few counts. This chain uses TRBV20-1 with TRBJ2-5; tentatively, D is TRBD2 (5 bases). The CDR3 is 11 amino acids. Deletions cut 5 bases from V and 10 bases from J, with 14 bases between. Germline lookup yields CDR1 DFQATT and CDR2 SNEGSKA (reference sequence). Here the CDR3 reads CSARLDRGQYF. The CDR3 DNA sequence: TGCAGTGCTCGACTGGACCGGGGCCAGTACTTC.

This clonotype came up many times. V is TRBV27 and J is TRBJ1-1; D is ambiguous. Looked up from germline, CDR1 is MNHEY and CDR2 is SMNVEV (reference sequence). V lost 3 bases to trimming and J lost 0 bases, with 14 bases between them. The CDR3 totals 16 residues. The CDR3 DNA reads TGTGCCAGCAGTTTGAAAGGTTTGCGCATGAACACTGAAGCTTTCTTT. Its translation: CASSLKGLRMNTEAFF.

This rearrangement joins TRBV20-1 to TRBJ1-6; maybe TRBD1 (6 bases). This CDR3 contains 16 residues. CDR1 is DFQATT, CDR2 SNEGSKA, per germline (reference sequence). Deletions cut 0 bases from V and 7 bases from J, with 16 bases between. In DNA form, the CDR3 reads TGCAGTGCTAGAGATACGGGGCAAAGGGGGAATTCACCCCTCCACTTT. Its protein is CSARDTGQRGNSPLHF.

This clonotype occurred many times. The chain carries TRBV5-1 and TRBJ2-7, with D unclear. The CDR3 contains 16 residues. Germline V gene data show CDR1 as SGHRS and CDR2 as YFSETQ. V was trimmed by 1 base and J by 4 bases, leaving 18 bases between them. In DNA, the CDR3 is TGCGCCAGCAGCTTGTCTCCGGACCTGGTGGTATACGAGCAGTACTTC. As protein: CASSLSPDLVVYEQYF.

The V call is TRBV14, the J call TRBJ2-7; TRBD2 might be the D (5 bases). Trimming stripped 3 bases from V and 1 base from J, with 16 bases between. The germline CDR1 and CDR2 sequences are SGHDN and FVKESK. The CDR3 extends over 16 amino acids. CDR3 DNA sequence: TGTGCCAGCAGCCAGAATCGGGGAATGGGGTCCTACGAGCAGTACTTC. It is translated as CASSQNRGMGSYEQYF.